This note documents a single T cell receptor beta chain sequence. Treatment specified: about 20 received Ad26.COV2.S at low or high dose, single or two shots; five or six received placebo; per-sample allocation not given. Collection of the samples took place on day 63 after the first injection of vaccine or placebo. The vaccine antigen was prefusion-stabilized Wuhan SARS-CoV-2 spike. The V and J ends lost 3 bases and 10 bases respectively, with 12 bases between them. Germline V gene lookup returns CDR1 MDHEN and CDR2 SYDVKM. The CDR3 spans 13 residues. The data were produced by immunoSEQ multiplex PCR, yet TCRdb's version contains in-frame clones alone and is incomplete. The sample comprises about 440,000 clones, roughly 87% of which are singletons, and about 4.1% rests with the top ten. These data are taken from a study of Ad26.COV2.S vaccination and SARS-CoV-2 variants. Study information: Once or twice, 56 days apart, Ad26.COV2.S was delivered intramuscularly.

This TCR derives from a person between 18 and 59 years old who received the Ad26.COV2.S COVID-19 vaccine or a placebo. The sequenced sample was peripheral blood, obtained in a trial of Ad26.COV2.S vaccine versus placebo. This chain connects TRBV28 to TRBJ1-4; a weak D match, TRBD1 (6 bases). The CDR3 bases are TGTGCCAGCAGTTTCGTTGGGGGGGCAAAACTGTTTTTT. Its protein is CASSFVGGAKLFF.